This section outlines one TCR beta chain sequence together with its context. What antigen it recognizes has not been identified. No much larger clone exists at a distance of one base, and base qualities are not known. The data were taken from a study of early T cells in non-severe SARS-CoV-2 infection (dated by TCRdb to about 2021). For the wider study: Bulk RNA from unsorted whole blood was used for TCR sequencing, so alpha and beta chains could not be paired.

Looking up the germline V gene (reference sequence) yields CDR1 LNHDA and CDR2 SQIVND. The V end loses 2 bases and the J end loses 6 bases, and a stretch of 10 bases separates them. Taken from cysteine to phenylalanine, the CDR3 has 14 residues. The sequence is cut down to CDR3 DNA, 42 bases in frame from base 1. On the study overall, not on this receptor specifically: VDJdb matching was skewed toward anti-spike CD8 responses and likely underestimated virus-specific expansions by missing private and CD4 specificities.

The study was a case-control design nested within a healthcare worker cohort in London, UK, with weekly nasopharyngeal swab PCR tests and blood sampling. Between 23 and 31 March 2020, the week of the UK lockdown, healthcare workers were enrolled and then followed up weekly for as long as 16 weeks. Libraries were constructed by 5' RACE. Sequencing instrument: NextSeq 500. Unique molecular identifiers were attached to individual cDNA molecules in the TCR library protocol so that sequencing error and PCR bias could be corrected. TCR alpha and beta chains were both sequenced, and the abundances of alpha and beta sequences in each sample were closely correlated with each other. On the authors' methods: Decombinator V4 was used to perform V gene, J gene and CDR3 annotation of TCR sequences. Expanded TCRs were defined as changing significantly between any two time points under a Poisson model with p below 0.0001. Abundances of TCRs were expressed as counts per million after normalisation to the total number of TCRs sequenced in each sample. MAIT TCRs were defined by TRAV1-2 paired with TRAJ12, TRAJ20 or TRAJ33, and iNKT TCRs by TRAV10 paired with TRAJ18. VDJdb, accessed 1 November 2021, was searched for CMV, EBV and SARS-CoV-2 annotated TCRs, excluding TCRs annotated for multiple antigens. Using fastp trimming at Q25 and MiXCR clonotype assembly, TCRdb reanalyzed the public sequencing data and kept in-frame beta chains. Rows with a matching CDR3 protein are joined into one entry that keeps the most common DNA and genes. The V and J calls were not made by the authors but by TCRdb's processing. The sample table holds some 52,000 distinct CDR3 sequences, of which over 7% were seen once. The ten largest clonotypes hold over 8% of the sample.

The receptor's source is an adult who was a healthcare worker with PCR-confirmed SARS-CoV-2 infection or an uninfected control (not recorded which). The rearrangement combines TRBV19 with TRBJ2-2; no D gene call is confident. The specimen sequenced was whole blood. The CDR3 protein sequence reads: CASSITQTSGELFF. The nucleotide sequence reads TGTGCCAGTAGTATAACGCAAACTTCCGGGGAGCTGTTTTTT.